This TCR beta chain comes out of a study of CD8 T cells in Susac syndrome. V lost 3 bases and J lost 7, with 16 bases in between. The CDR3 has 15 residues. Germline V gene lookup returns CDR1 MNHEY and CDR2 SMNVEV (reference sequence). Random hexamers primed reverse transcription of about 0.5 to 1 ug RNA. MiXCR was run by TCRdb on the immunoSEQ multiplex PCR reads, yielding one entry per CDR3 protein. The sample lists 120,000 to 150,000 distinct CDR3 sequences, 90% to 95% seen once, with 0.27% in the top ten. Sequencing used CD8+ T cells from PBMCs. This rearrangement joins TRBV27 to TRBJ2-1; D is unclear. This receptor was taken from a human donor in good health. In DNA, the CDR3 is TGTGCCAGCAGTTTTGAGCGCAACCCTGCTAATGAGCAGTTCTTC. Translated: CASSFERNPANEQFF.